These T cell receptor beta chains were read from a single sample in a study of blood T cell repertoires in COVID-19. Profiling relied on immunoSEQ multiplex PCR, and the TCRdb table lists in-frame clones only, not all of them. Of about 270,000 clones detected, 88% appear once; the ten largest clones hold 3.5% to 4.5%. The sample taken for sequencing was peripheral blood. These receptors all stem from a man aged 55 to 70 who had recovered from COVID-19. Each CDR3 is given with its conserved first and last residue. The D gene is left open where the match is weak. Clone size is stated in some rows and not others, as once, few, many or a class when expanded.

V	size	D	J	CDR3	DNA
TRBV21-1	NA	NA	TRBJ2-4	CARTSGGAVLGNIQYF	TGTGCCAGAACTAGCGGGGGGGCTGTGTTGGGAAACATTCAGTACTTC
TRBV7-3	once	NA	TRBJ1-1	CASSFTAVQNTEAFF	TGTGCCAGCAGCTTTACGGCGGTCCAGAACACTGAAGCTTTCTTT
TRBV19	NA	NA	TRBJ1-1	CASSMGLPFGAEAFF	TGTGCCAGTAGTATGGGTTTACCCTTCGGGGCTGAAGCTTTCTTT
TRBV4-1	NA	NA	TRBJ1-2	CASSQDYVGAFYGYTF	TGCGCCAGCAGCCAAGATTATGTGGGCGCTTTCTATGGCTACACCTTC
TRBV20-1	NA	TRBD1	TRBJ2-1	CSAGGQGAYNEQFF	TGCAGTGCTGGTGGACAGGGGGCATACAATGAGCAGTTCTTC
TRBV6-5	NA	TRBD1	TRBJ1-5	CASSYSITGDQPQHF	TGTGCCAGCAGTTACTCGATAACAGGGGATCAGCCCCAGCATTTT
TRBV18	NA	NA	TRBJ2-3	CASSPTLDSTDTQYF	TGTGCCAGCTCACCTACACTAGATAGCACAGATACGCAGTATTTT
TRBV27	NA	TRBD1	TRBJ2-7	CASSLVRQGPTYEQYF	TGTGCCAGCAGTTTAGTTAGACAGGGTCCTACCTACGAGCAGTACTTC
TRBV4-1	NA	TRBD1	TRBJ1-2	CASSHPGQGFYGYTF	TGCGCCAGCAGCCATCCGGGACAGGGGTTCTATGGCTACACCTTC
TRBV27	NA	TRBD2	TRBJ2-7	CASSLAQGLGSGGTYEQYF	TGTGCCAGCAGTTTAGCCCAGGGTTTAGGGAGCGGGGGGACATACGAGCAGTACTTC
TRBV4-1	NA	NA	TRBJ2-3	CASSQDQLALGTDTQYF	TGCGCCAGCAGCCAAGACCAACTAGCTCTTGGTACAGATACGCAGTATTTT
TRBV6-1	NA	NA	TRBJ1-5	CASSETNNQPQHF	TGTGCCAGCAGTGAAACAAACAATCAGCCCCAGCATTTT
TRBV10-3	few	NA	TRBJ2-1	CAISEGRANEQFF	TGTGCCATCAGTGAGGGCAGGGCCAATGAGCAGTTCTTC
TRBV6-6	once	NA	TRBJ2-3	CASSYSSGVGTDTQYF	TGTGCCAGCAGTTACTCGTCCGGGGTAGGCACAGATACGCAGTATTTT
TRBV19	NA	NA	TRBJ2-7	CASSSYGGAQPYEQYF	TGTGCCAGTAGTTCTTATGGGGGGGCGCAACCCTACGAGCAGTACTTC